This is a list of T cell receptor beta chains from one sample in a study of identical twins. TCRdb reprocessed the 5' RACE reads with MiXCR, giving one entry per CDR3 protein. The sample yields approximately 500,000 distinct CDR3 sequences, around 15% seen once. These data were likewise used in another study, on yellow fever vaccine responses in identical twins.

The sample comprised CD4+ T cells sorted from blood. The receptor source for this set is a woman aged 18-29 years in good health. CDR3s include the opening cysteine and the closing phenylalanine or tryptophan. Each record gives: clone size, D gene, V gene, J gene, CDR3 protein, CDR3 DNA. A D gene is named only where the DNA matches it firmly. Clone size appears in some rows only: once, few, many, or a class for an expanded clone.

abundance: NA
d_gene: NA
v_gene: TRBV4-1
j_gene: TRBJ2-7
CDR3aa: CASSQAQGTRVAYEQYF
CDR3nt: TGCGCCAGCAGCCAAGCTCAAGGGACAAGGGTGGCCTACGAGCAGTACTTC

abundance: NA
d_gene: NA
v_gene: TRBV28
j_gene: TRBJ2-1
CDR3aa: CASSLLVSRSSYNEQFF
CDR3nt: TGTGCCAGCAGTTTATTGGTTAGCCGAAGCTCCTACAATGAGCAGTTCTTC

abundance: NA
d_gene: NA
v_gene: TRBV27
j_gene: TRBJ2-6
CDR3aa: CASSPTSGSGANVLTF
CDR3nt: TGTGCCAGCAGCCCCACCAGCGGGTCTGGGGCCAACGTCCTGACTTTC

abundance: NA
d_gene: NA
v_gene: TRBV15
j_gene: TRBJ2-7
CDR3aa: CATSTSGGLATYEQYF
CDR3nt: TGTGCCACCAGCACCTCTGGGGGGCTCGCAACCTACGAGCAGTACTTC

abundance: NA
d_gene: TRBD1
v_gene: TRBV29-1
j_gene: TRBJ2-5
CDR3aa: CSVDLFLQGAGETQYF
CDR3nt: TGCAGCGTTGATTTGTTCCTACAGGGGGCCGGAGAGACCCAGTACTTC

abundance: NA
d_gene: NA
v_gene: TRBV4-1
j_gene: TRBJ2-3
CDR3aa: CASQGHNTDTQYF
CDR3nt: TGCGCCTCCCAGGGGCACAACACAGATACGCAGTATTTT

abundance: NA
d_gene: NA
v_gene: TRBV20-1
j_gene: TRBJ2-3
CDR3aa: CSAMLDTQYF
CDR3nt: TGCAGTGCTATGTTAGATACGCAGTATTTT

abundance: NA
d_gene: NA
v_gene: TRBV28
j_gene: TRBJ1-1
CDR3aa: CASSLWVGNTEAFF
CDR3nt: TGTGCCAGCAGTTTATGGGTCGGGAACACTGAAGCTTTCTTT

abundance: NA
d_gene: NA
v_gene: TRBV20-1
j_gene: TRBJ1-2
CDR3aa: CSASVGVGYGYTF
CDR3nt: TGCAGTGCTAGTGTAGGGGTTGGCTATGGCTACACCTTC

abundance: NA
d_gene: NA
v_gene: TRBV18
j_gene: TRBJ2-1
CDR3aa: CASSPRTTFGYNEQFF
CDR3nt: TGTGCCAGCTCACCCAGGACCACGTTTGGATACAATGAGCAGTTCTTC

abundance: NA
d_gene: NA
v_gene: TRBV7-2
j_gene: TRBJ2-5
CDR3aa: CASSLGQRKETQYF
CDR3nt: TGTGCCAGCAGCTTAGGGCAGAGAAAAGAGACCCAGTACTTC

abundance: few
d_gene: TRBD1
v_gene: TRBV28
j_gene: TRBJ1-4
CDR3aa: CASSTGTAGAATNEKLFF
CDR3nt: TGTGCCAGCAGTACCGGGACAGCCGGTGCTGCAACTAATGAAAAACTGTTTTTT

abundance: few
d_gene: TRBD1
v_gene: TRBV27
j_gene: TRBJ2-5
CDR3aa: CASRADRGGQETQYF
CDR3nt: TGTGCCAGCAGGGCAGACAGGGGAGGCCAGGAGACCCAGTACTTC

abundance: few
d_gene: NA
v_gene: TRBV18
j_gene: TRBJ2-5
CDR3aa: CASSTRDPDRQETQYF
CDR3nt: TGTGCCAGCTCAACCCGGGACCCGGATCGTCAAGAGACCCAGTACTTC

abundance: NA
d_gene: NA
v_gene: TRBV10-3
j_gene: TRBJ2-1
CDR3aa: CAISESAQLLLSQFF
CDR3nt: TGTGCCATCAGTGAGTCAGCACAGCTTTTATTATCCCAGTTCTTC

abundance: NA
d_gene: TRBD2
v_gene: TRBV28
j_gene: TRBJ2-7
CDR3aa: CASREGGSHSYEQYF
CDR3nt: TGTGCCAGCAGGGAGGGCGGGAGTCATTCCTACGAGCAGTACTTC

abundance: many
d_gene: NA
v_gene: TRBV29-1
j_gene: TRBJ2-2
CDR3aa: CSVRLEGTGELFF
CDR3nt: TGCAGCGTTCGGCTAGAGGGCACCGGGGAGCTGTTTTTT

abundance: NA
d_gene: TRBD1
v_gene: TRBV12-3/TRBV12-4
j_gene: TRBJ2-1
CDR3aa: CASSLPGQGNEQFF
CDR3nt: TGTGCCAGCAGTTTACCTGGACAGGGGAATGAGCAGTTCTTC

abundance: many
d_gene: NA
v_gene: TRBV28
j_gene: TRBJ2-7
CDR3aa: CASSLEPYEQYF
CDR3nt: TGTGCCAGCAGCTTGGAGCCCTACGAGCAGTACTTC

abundance: NA
d_gene: TRBD2
v_gene: TRBV29-1
j_gene: TRBJ2-3
CDR3aa: CSVEKTPSSGTSADTQYF
CDR3nt: TGCAGCGTTGAAAAGACCCCTTCTAGCGGGACTTCGGCAGATACGCAGTATTTT

abundance: few
d_gene: TRBD2
v_gene: TRBV29-1
j_gene: TRBJ2-7
CDR3aa: CSVESAPGGQSSYEQYF
CDR3nt: TGCAGCGTTGAAAGTGCCCCGGGGGGGCAAAGCTCCTACGAGCAGTACTTC

abundance: NA
d_gene: TRBD2
v_gene: TRBV5-6
j_gene: TRBJ2-1
CDR3aa: CASSLGLAVINEQFF
CDR3nt: TGTGCCAGCAGCTTGGGGCTAGCGGTAATCAATGAGCAGTTCTTC

abundance: NA
d_gene: NA
v_gene: TRBV5-5
j_gene: TRBJ2-3
CDR3aa: CASSSPTRTLTDTQYF
CDR3nt: TGTGCCAGCAGCTCCCCGACACGTACCCTCACAGATACGCAGTATTTT

abundance: NA
d_gene: NA
v_gene: TRBV5-1
j_gene: TRBJ2-2
CDR3aa: CASSLEQLNTGELFF
CDR3nt: TGCGCCAGCAGCTTGGAGCAACTGAACACCGGGGAGCTGTTTTTT

abundance: NA
d_gene: TRBD1
v_gene: TRBV28
j_gene: TRBJ2-5
CDR3aa: CASSLFRDRRQETQYF
CDR3nt: TGTGCCAGCAGTTTATTCAGGGACAGGAGGCAAGAGACCCAGTACTTC

abundance: few
d_gene: NA
v_gene: TRBV5-1
j_gene: TRBJ2-5
CDR3aa: CASSSGMGARETQYF
CDR3nt: TGCGCCAGCAGTTCTGGCATGGGGGCACGGGAGACCCAGTACTTC

abundance: NA
d_gene: NA
v_gene: TRBV10-3
j_gene: TRBJ2-2
CDR3aa: CAINRTPQGDTGELFF
CDR3nt: TGTGCCATCAATAGAACTCCGCAAGGGGACACCGGGGAGCTGTTTTTT

abundance: NA
d_gene: NA
v_gene: TRBV3-1
j_gene: TRBJ2-4
CDR3aa: CASSQDRLGGKNIQYF
CDR3nt: TGTGCCAGCAGCCAAGATCGGTTAGGAGGCAAAAACATTCAGTACTTC

abundance: few
d_gene: NA
v_gene: TRBV28
j_gene: TRBJ2-5
CDR3aa: CASSTKGGVRETQYF
CDR3nt: TGTGCCAGCAGCACAAAAGGGGGAGTTAGAGAGACCCAGTACTTC

abundance: many
d_gene: TRBD1
v_gene: TRBV6-1
j_gene: TRBJ2-5
CDR3aa: CASSGQGETQYF
CDR3nt: TGTGCCAGCTCCGGACAGGGTGAGACCCAGTACTTC

abundance: few
d_gene: TRBD2
v_gene: TRBV7-2
j_gene: TRBJ2-1
CDR3aa: CASSSRGAGSNNEQFF
CDR3nt: TGTGCCAGCAGCTCACGGGGAGCGGGGTCAAACAATGAGCAGTTCTTC